This T cell receptor beta chain was documented in a study of CD8+ T cells in alopecia areata. Study-wide points: In scalp samples, resident alphabeta T cells of normal skin are also sequenced.

Concerning this clone: Its antigen is as yet unknown.

In each case, RNA was isolated and then reverse transcribed into cDNA as the sequencing template. The protocol was immunoSEQ multiplex PCR, while the TCRdb copy is restricted to in-frame clones and leaves out a portion. The sample carries roughly 120,000 clones, around 61% recorded once. The CDR3 is 14 amino acids. The germline gives CDR1 SGHTA, CDR2 FQGNSA. Trimming removed 4 bases from V and 3 bases from J, with 12 bases in between. The chain links TRBV7-2 to TRBJ1-1, with TRBD1 as a possible D gene (6 bases). This sequence originates from a human donor in good health. The sample consisted of CD4+ T cells sorted from blood. As DNA, the CDR3 is TGTGCCAGCAGCTCAGGGGTGTGGTACACTGAAGCTTTCTTT. Its protein product is CASSSGVWYTEAFF. The full variable domain, with the rest looked up from reference TRBV7-2 and TRBJ1-1, is GAGVSQSPSNKVTEKGKDVELRCDPISGHTALYWYRQSLGQGLEFLIYFQGNSAPDKSGLPSDRFSAERTGGSVSTLTIQRTQQEDSAVYLCASSSGVWYTEAFFGQGTRLTVV.